This is a list of T cell receptor beta chains from one sample in a study of OX40 agonist ivuxolimab in advanced cancers. The repertoire was sequenced with immunoSEQ multiplex PCR; TCRdb's copy has only in-frame clones and lacks some. Here the sample spans just under 65,000 clones, about 89% being singletons. The specimen was CD4+ or CD8+ T cells sorted from blood, collected in a trial of the OX40 agonist ivuxolimab. Receptors were obtained from an adult with an advanced solid tumor such as melanoma, head and neck, liver or kidney cancer. Both conserved end residues are part of each CDR3. Fields, in order: J gene, D gene, V gene, clone size, CDR3 DNA, CDR3 protein. The D gene is left open where the match is weak. Rows may omit the clone size; those that give it use once, few, many or a size class.

TRBJ1-2 TRBD1 TRBV2 - TGTGCCGGGACAGGGGGCCTCTATGGCTACACCTTC CAGTGGLYGYTF
TRBJ2-2 TRBD2 TRBV15 - TGTGCCACCAGCAGAGGAGTGGGACTAGCGGGAGGGCCAGACAAGGGCGGGGAGCTGTTTTTT CATSRGVGLAGGPDKGGELFF
TRBJ1-3 - TRBV28 - TGTGCCAGCAGCTTTAATGGAAACACCATATATTTT CASSFNGNTIYF
TRBJ2-3 - TRBV5-8 - TGTGCCAGCAGCTTGGGGGACTGGGGCGGGGATACGCAGTATTTT CASSLGDWGGDTQYF
TRBJ2-6 - TRBV5-1 few TGCGCCAGCAGCGTCTACCGGGACCTTGGGGCCAACGTCCTGACTTTC CASSVYRDLGANVLTF
TRBJ2-7 TRBD1 TRBV6-6 - TGTGCCAGCAGTTACTTGGGACAGATGAACGAGCAGTACTTC CASSYLGQMNEQYF
TRBJ2-3 TRBD2 TRBV6-5 - TGTGCCAGCAGTTACACTAGCGGGAGGGCCGGAGATACGCAGTATTTT CASSYTSGRAGDTQYF
TRBJ2-5 - TRBV21-1 - TGTGCCAGCAGCACAACCCGGACTAGCGGTAAAGAGACCCAGTACTTC CASSTTRTSGKETQYF
TRBJ2-3 TRBD1 TRBV7-6 - TGTGCCAGCAGCCCTTTTTCTCGGACAGGGGGCTGGGGAGATACGCAGTATTTT CASSPFSRTGGWGDTQYF
TRBJ2-7 - TRBV6-5 - TGTGCCAGCAGTAAAACAGGGGAGGCCGAGCAGTACTTC CASSKTGEAEQYF
TRBJ1-5 - TRBV4-2 - TGTGCCAGCAGCCAAGGGACGGATAGCAATCAGCCCCAGCATTTT CASSQGTDSNQPQHF
TRBJ2-5 TRBD1 TRBV29-1 - TGCAGCCACCAGGCATCCGGGACAGGGAGTGGGGCCCAGTACTTC CSHQASGTGSGAQYF
TRBJ2-1 - TRBV7-6 - TGTGCCAGCAGCCTCGCCGGGTCCCGTAGGCAGTTCTTC CASSLAGSRRQFF
TRBJ1-1 TRBD1 TRBV6-6 - TGTGCCACCCTTCAGAGGGACAGCGCTGAAGCTTTCTTT CATLQRDSAEAFF
TRBJ1-4 - TRBV6-1 - TGTGCCAGCAGTGAACTCGACAGGTCCGGAGTACTGTTTTTT CASSELDRSGVLFF
TRBJ1-4 TRBD1 TRBV5-6 - TGTGCCAGCAGCTCGAGACAGGGCGCAACTAATGAAAAACTGTTTTTT CASSSRQGATNEKLFF
TRBJ1-1 TRBD1 TRBV28 - TGTGCCAGCAGCACACAGGGGGCATACACTGAAGCTTTCTTT CASSTQGAYTEAFF
TRBJ2-7 - TRBV2 - TGTGCCAGCACCGGGACTCCTACCTACGAGCAGTACTTC CASTGTPTYEQYF
TRBJ2-3 - TRBV10-3 - TGTGCCATCAGCCTCGGGCCCGGCACTAGCACAGATACGCAGTATTTT CAISLGPGTSTDTQYF
TRBJ1-3 - TRBV30 - TGTGCCTGGAGCTTGAGAACTGGAAACACCATATATTTT CAWSLRTGNTIYF
TRBJ2-7 TRBD2 TRBV2 once TGTGCCAGCAGTGAAACCCTAGCGGGAGAGACCTACGAGCAGTACTTC CASSETLAGETYEQYF
TRBJ2-1 - TRBV28 - TGTGCCAGCAGTCCGGCCCCTTTCTCCTACAATGAGCAGTTCTTC CASSPAPFSYNEQFF
TRBJ2-2 TRBD2 TRBV5-1 - TGCGCCAGCAGCGAAACTAGCGGGAGGGCGACCGGGGAGCTGTTTTTT CASSETSGRATGELFF
TRBJ1-5 - TRBV28 - TGTGCCAGCAGTGGTGAGAATCAGCCCCAGCATTTT CASSGENQPQHF
TRBJ2-1 TRBD2 TRBV7-9 - TGTGCCAGCAGGCCTAGCGGATCTCAACAGTACAATGAGCAGTTCTTC CASRPSGSQQYNEQFF
TRBJ1-5 - TRBV18 - TGTGCCAGCTCACCTCGCATCACTAATAGTGGTCAGCCCCAGCATTTT CASSPRITNSGQPQHF
TRBJ2-5 - TRBV21-1 - TGTGCCAGCAGTCCAAAAAAGCGCGGACAGGGCCAAGAGACCCAGTACTTC CASSPKKRGQGQETQYF
TRBJ2-6 TRBD1 TRBV18 - TGTGCCAGCTCACCTCTAAGACAGGGGAACCTTGATGGGGCCAACGTCCTGACTTTC CASSPLRQGNLDGANVLTF
TRBJ2-7 TRBD1 TRBV5-1 - TGCGCCAGCAGCTTGAGTCAGGGTGGGACAGGGGCCTACGAGCAGTACTTC CASSLSQGGTGAYEQYF
TRBJ2-7 - TRBV7-7 - TGTGCTAGCAGCTTAGGTCAGAGGTTTCCCTACGAGCAGTACTTC CASSLGQRFPYEQYF
TRBJ1-4 - TRBV6-5 - - CASSSSGADEKLFF
TRBJ2-6 - TRBV27 - TGTGCCAGCAGTGCCCGGGACACCTTCTCTGGGGCCAACGTCCTGACTTTC CASSARDTFSGANVLTF
TRBJ2-3 - TRBV2 - TGTGCCAGCCGACTCGACGTCACAGATACGCAGTATTTT CASRLDVTDTQYF
TRBJ1-4 - TRBV4-1 - TGCGCCAGCAGCCAAGATGGGCCGCGAAAAAAACTGTTTTTT CASSQDGPRKKLFF
TRBJ2-5 - TRBV7-8 - TGTGCCAGCAGCGGGGGACGGCCTCTGAGGTTGGCCCAGTACTTC CASSGGRPLRLAQYF
TRBJ2-1 TRBD2 TRBV7-3 - TGTGCCAGCAGCTCCTCGGGACTAGCGGGAGCTTTGGATGAGCAGTTCTTC CASSSSGLAGALDEQFF
TRBJ2-1 - TRBV18 - TGTGCCAGCTCACCTTCTACAGGGTCCTACAATGAGCAGTTCTTC CASSPSTGSYNEQFF
TRBJ2-3 TRBD1 TRBV5-1 once TGCGCCAGCAGCCTACAGGGGCAGGGAGATACGCAGTATTTT CASSLQGQGDTQYF
TRBJ2-5 - TRBV28 - TGTGCCAGCAAGGTCGCCCAGTGTCCCGGCGGGGCGTGCGACCAGTACTTC CASKVAQCPGGACDQYF
TRBJ1-3 TRBD1 TRBV9 - TGTGCCAGCAGCGTCCACTCGACAGGGGATGGCTCTGGAAACACCATATATTTT CASSVHSTGDGSGNTIYF
TRBJ2-7 - TRBV5-1 - TGCGCCAGCAGCTTGGTACTCCAGAGCTCCTACGAGCAGTACTTC CASSLVLQSSYEQYF
TRBJ1-1 - TRBV11-2 - TGTGCCAGCAGGAAGGAGAACACTGAAGCTTTCTTT CASRKENTEAFF
TRBJ1-2 TRBD1 TRBV6-1 few TGTGCCAGCAGTGAAGGGAGACAGGGGCTGCTACTCGATCCGGCTCTGATAGGCTACACCTTC CASSEGRQGLLLDPALIGYTF
TRBJ2-1 - TRBV28 - TGTGCCAGCAGTTTCCGGGACAATGAGCAGTTCTTC CASSFRDNEQFF
TRBJ2-7 TRBD1 TRBV5-1 - TGCGCCAGCAGCAGCGGACAGGGGGCCTACGAGCAGTACTTC CASSSGQGAYEQYF
TRBJ2-7 - TRBV5-4 - TGTGCCAGCAGCACCCCCCCCGGGATAAGCGAGCAGTACTTC CASSTPPGISEQYF
TRBJ2-4 - TRBV11-2 - TGTGCCAGCAGCCCCGCAGGGGCCAAAAACATTCAGTACTTC CASSPAGAKNIQYF
TRBJ1-2 TRBD1 TRBV5-1 - TGCGCCAGCAGCGAAATGACAGGGGACTATGGCTACACCTTC CASSEMTGDYGYTF
TRBJ2-5 - TRBV11-1 - TGTGCCAGCAGCCGCCCCAGGGAGACCCAGTACTTC CASSRPRETQYF
TRBJ2-1 TRBD2 TRBV9 - TGTGCCAGCAGCGTATCTGGCGGGAGCGGCAATGAGCAGTTCTTC CASSVSGGSGNEQFF
TRBJ2-5 TRBD1 TRBV28 - TGTGCCAGCAGCCGCGCGCACCAGGGGGCCGAGACCCAGTACTTC CASSRAHQGAETQYF
TRBJ1-2 - TRBV28 - TGTGCCAGCAGTTTATCAGGGGCGAACTATGGCTACACCTTC CASSLSGANYGYTF